Shown below are 24 T cell receptor beta chains from a single sample sequenced in a study of cytomegalovirus exposure and HLA in healthy donors. The PCR had 60 Vbeta and 13 Jbeta primers. Only in-frame clones appear in the TCRdb table, and some are missing; sequencing was by immunoSEQ multiplex PCR. In the table there are roughly 93,000 clones, about three quarters of which are singletons. The sequencing input was PBMCs. The receptor source for this set is a human donor in good health.

This CDR3 reads CASSYSTGGRDTQYF. For the CDR3, the DNA is TGTGCCAGCAGTTACTCTACAGGGGGGCGGGATACGCAGTATTTT. V and J are TRBV6-6 and TRBJ2-3; the match to TRBD1 covers 8 bases. The germline V gene has CDR1 MNHNY and CDR2 SVGAGI (reference sequence). After removal of 0 bases from V and 6 bases from J, the junction contained 5 bases not matched to a gene. There are 15 residues in the CDR3.

In its sample, this clone was seen once. Compared with germline, one end of the junction differs, possibly owing to a read error. The chain is built from TRBV7-9 and TRBJ2-7, with a tentative D call TRBD1 (5 bases). The CDR3 is 12 amino acids. Germline V CDR1 and CDR2: SEHNR, FQNEAQ (reference sequence). CDR3 DNA: TGTTCCAGCAGCTTTGCAGGGTACGAGCAGTACTTC. This encodes CSSSFAGYEQYF.

This clone appeared a few times. The genes are TRBV5-1 and TRBJ2-7; D not resolved. V shed 1 base and J shed 0 bases, with 8 bases lying between them. The CDR3 is made up of 14 amino acids. Germline V gene sequence: CDR1 SGHRS, CDR2 YFSETQ. CDR3: CASSLQAHSYEQYF. CDR3 nucleotide sequence: TGCGCCAGCAGCTTGCAGGCCCACTCCTACGAGCAGTACTTC.

This chain links TRBV4-2 with TRBJ2-2, with TRBD2 matching 10 bases. The V gene end was trimmed by 0 bases and the J gene end by 5 bases; junction bases not matched to a gene: 15. In germline, CDR1 is LGHNA, CDR2 YNFKEQ. CDR3 length: 20 residues. CDR3 in amino acids: CASSQDFTSGEQWHTGELFF. CDR3 nucleotide sequence: TGTGCCAGCAGCCAAGATTTCACTAGCGGGGAACAATGGCATACCGGGGAGCTGTTTTTT.

The gene calls are TRBV30 and TRBJ1-1; D not resolved. Germline V gene sequence: CDR1 GTSNPN, CDR2 SVGIG (reference sequence). The CDR3 covers 12 residues. Trimming took off 1 base at V and 3 bases at J, with 6 bases between the two ends. The DNA of the CDR3 is TGTGCCTGGAGTGCGGTATACACTGAAGCTTTCTTT. It codes for CAWSAVYTEAFF.

The J gene is TRBJ2-3, the V gene TRBV18; 9 bases fit TRBD2. The CDR3 is 15 amino acids. Germline CDR1 and CDR2: KGHSH and LQKENI. The V and J ends lost 4 bases and 5 bases, in that order; junction bases with no gene match: 7. The CDR3 DNA follows: TGTGCCAGCTCACAGGATAAACTAGCGGGAGATACGCAGTATTTT. Translating gives CASSQDKLAGDTQYF.

The rearrangement joins TRBV6-1 to TRBJ2-1, with no clear D. V was shortened by 0 bases and J by 8 bases, with 8 bases between the two germline ends. Looked up from germline, CDR1 is MNHNS and CDR2 is SASEGT. This CDR3 contains 13 residues. The CDR3 spells CASSEAGRDEQFF. The CDR3 nucleotides are TGTGCCAGCAGTGAAGCAGGTCGGGATGAGCAGTTCTTC.

The chain joins TRBV6-4 to TRBJ2-2, with 7 bases aligning to TRBD2. Trimming removed 5 bases from V and 4 bases from J; junction bases left unmatched: 10. Germline V gene sequence: CDR1 MRHNA, CDR2 SNTAGT. The CDR3 is made up of 16 amino acids. For the CDR3, the DNA is TGTGCCAGCAGTACTGAGGCGGGAGCTTCCACCGGGGAGCTGTTTTTT. Translation: CASSTEAGASTGELFF.

This chain connects TRBV9 to TRBJ1-1; D might be TRBD1 (6 bases). Trimming stripped 4 bases from V and 10 bases from J, with 20 bases between. CDR3 length equals 14 residues. Germline V lookup: CDR1 SGDLS, CDR2 YYNGEE. The CDR3 here is CASSSGGGGSLAFF. The CDR3 region has the DNA TGTGCCAGCAGCTCCGGGGGGGGCGGGAGTCTAGCTTTCTTT.

This clone was seen a single time. This chain uses TRBV7-6 with TRBJ2-5, with 9 bases that match TRBD2. J gave up 5 bases and V 1 base, and 11 bases lay outside the gene matches. The CDR3 length is 17 residues. Germline values: CDR1 SGHVS, CDR2 FNYEAQ. The CDR3 is CASSLVGSGSTVETQYF. The DNA for the CDR3 is TGTGCCAGCAGCTTAGTGGGTAGCGGGAGTACTGTCGAGACCCAGTACTTC.

This chain links TRBV2 with TRBJ2-2; the match to TRBD2 covers 14 bases. After removal of 5 bases from V and 4 bases from J, the junction contained 9 bases not matched to a gene. Germline loops: CDR1 SNHLY, CDR2 FYNNEI. The CDR3 length is 18 residues. CDR3 bases: TGTGCCAGCAGTTATCCGGGACTAGCGGGAGTTATCACCGGGGAGCTGTTTTTT. This encodes CASSYPGLAGVITGELFF.

The J gene is TRBJ2-7, the V gene TRBV1; the table names TRBD1, a call not compared with the DNA. TRBV1 is termed a pseudogene. This CDR3 comprises 18 residues. The CDR3, as DNA: TGCACCAGCAGACCAGACAGGGCGAGGGCTCCGGGGCCCTACGAGCAGTACTTC. Its protein is CTSRPDRARAPGPYEQYF.

The chain combines TRBV27 with TRBJ1-1; D is ambiguous. In germline, CDR1 is MNHEY, CDR2 SMNVEV (reference sequence). The germline V and J ends were trimmed by 4 bases and 6 bases, with 18 bases remaining between them. CDR3 length: 15 residues. The CDR3 DNA follows: TGTGCCAGCAGTTCCATCCGCCTACTCAGGCCTGAAGCTTTCTTT. It codes for CASSSIRLLRPEAFF.

The chain uses TRBV30 and TRBJ2-6; 8 bases map to TRBD2. Germline V gene sequence: CDR1 GTSNPN, CDR2 SVGIG (reference sequence). V was pared by 2 bases and J by 0 bases, with 12 bases of the junction left unmatched. The CDR3 consists of 19 residues. CDR3 DNA sequence: TGTGCCTGGAGTCGCCTACAAGCGGGAGCGTACTCTGGGGCCAACGTCCTGACTTTC. It codes for CAWSRLQAGAYSGANVLTF.

The chain has TRBV6-1 and TRBJ1-4, with 8 positions matching TRBD1. After removal of 4 bases from V and 2 bases from J, the junction contained 3 bases not matched to a gene. The CDR3 contains 15 residues. Germline CDR1 is MNHNS and CDR2 is SASEGT. The CDR3 loop reads CASSVWTGTNEKLFF. The CDR3 nucleotides read TGTGCCAGCAGTGTATGGACAGGGACTAATGAAAAACTGTTTTTT.

The chain employs TRBV13 and TRBJ1-4; a possible D gene is TRBD1 (6 bases). The length of the CDR3 is 18 residues. Germline lookup yields CDR1 PRHDT and CDR2 FYEKMQ (reference sequence). The V end was cut by 7 bases, the J end by 0 bases, with 21 bases between. The CDR3 DNA reads as TGTGCCAGCACCACCAGCCGGGACACTCTTGCAACTAATGAAAAACTGTTTTTT. Amino acid sequence: CASTTSRDTLATNEKLFF.

The V and J genes are TRBV29-1 and TRBJ1-5; D gene ambiguous. CDR1 is SQVTM and CDR2 is ANQGSEA in the germline V gene. Deletions cut 5 bases from V and 4 bases from J, with 12 bases between. The CDR3 contains 13 residues. CDR3 amino acids: CSVRTGENQPQHF. The CDR3, as DNA: TGCAGCGTTCGGACCGGGGAAAATCAGCCCCAGCATTTT.

A single count supports this clone. The gene calls are TRBV7-8 and TRBJ2-7, with a possible D match to TRBD2 (6 bases). This CDR3 spans 15 amino acids. The V gene lost 2 bases and the J gene lost 4 bases, with 15 bases spanning the gap. Germline V gene sequence: CDR1 SGHVS, CDR2 FQNEAQ. The CDR3 DNA follows: TGTGCCAGCAGCTTAAGGGACTTGCCTCGTTACGAGCAGTACTTC. It encodes CASSLRDLPRYEQYF.

This clone turned up a few times. The V gene is TRBV7-2, the J gene TRBJ2-5; 8 bases map to TRBD1. The CDR3 runs to 15 residues. V shed 6 bases and J 6 bases; nucleotides not matched to a gene: 12. From germline, CDR1 is SGHTA and CDR2 FQGNSA. CDR3 nucleotides: TGTGCCAGCAGTCCAGGGGGCGAACATCCCAAGACCCAGTACTTC. As protein: CASSPGGEHPKTQYF.

V usage is TRBV9 and J usage is TRBJ2-1, with 13 bases fitting TRBD2. J gave up 8 bases and V 4 bases, and 6 bases lay outside the gene matches. The CDR3 is made up of 15 amino acids. Germline assignment: CDR1 SGDLS and CDR2 YYNGEE. The CDR3 DNA reads TGTGCCAGCAGCTCCGGACTAGCGGGAGTTGATGAGCAGTTCTTC. Translation gives CASSSGLAGVDEQFF. Combining the CDR3 with reference TRBV9 and TRBJ2-1 gives the whole variable domain DSGVTQTPKHLITATGQRVTLRCSPRSGDLSVYWYQQSLDQGLQFLIQYYNGEERAKGNILERFSAQQFPDLHSELNLSSLELGDSALYFCASSSGLAGVDEQFFGPGTRLTVL.

This clone showed up just a few times. The genes are TRBV4-2 and TRBJ2-2, with TRBD2 matching 12 bases. CDR3 length: 18 amino acids. With 0 bases clipped from V and 8 bases from J, the junction kept 10 bases outside the gene matches. Germline lookup yields CDR1 LGHNA and CDR2 YNFKEQ. The CDR3 DNA follows: TGTGCCAGCAGCCAAGACTTACGGCTAGCGGGGGGGCCAGGGGAGCTGTTTTTT. Amino acid sequence: CASSQDLRLAGGPGELFF.

This chain links TRBV19 with TRBJ2-5, with D perhaps TRBD1 (7 bases). TRBJ2-7 explains the end of the DNA better; the J call may be wrong. Per germline, CDR1 LNHDA and CDR2 SQIVND (reference sequence). The CDR3 covers 16 residues. CDR3 sequence (DNA): TGTGCCAGTCAAAGCGGGCGGGCAGGGGGATCCTACGAGCAGTACTTC. Residues: CASQSGRAGGSYEQYF.

This rearrangement joins TRBV2 to TRBJ1-6, with TRBD1 matching 9 bases. Germline values: CDR1 SNHLY, CDR2 FYNNEI. The J segment lost 10 bases and the V segment lost 2 bases, leaving 15 bases of the junction unmatched. This CDR3 spans 18 amino acids. The DNA of the CDR3 is TGTGCCAGCAGTGAACGTAGGACAGGGGTCGGGAACGGATCACCCCTCCACTTT. It yields the protein CASSERRTGVGNGSPLHF. Using reference TRBV2 and TRBJ1-6 for the parts outside the CDR3, the full variable domain is EPEVTQTPSHQVTQMGQEVILRCVPISNHLYFYWYRQILGQKVEFLVSFYNNEISEKSEIFDDQFSVERPDGSNFTLKIRSTKLEDSAMYFCASSERRTGVGNGSPLHFGNGTRLTVT.

J is TRBJ2-5 and V is TRBV5-1; 8 positions match TRBD2. Trimming took 5 bases from V and 2 from J; bases not matched to a gene: 11. Germline V gene sequence: CDR1 SGHRS, CDR2 YFSETQ. The CDR3 contains 16 residues. CDR3 region: CASRLRGGGSQETQYF. In nucleotides, the CDR3 is TGCGCCAGCAGGCTCCGCGGCGGGGGGTCTCAAGAGACCCAGTACTTC.